Listed here are 8 T cell receptor beta chains from one sample, sequenced in a study of blood T cell repertoires in COVID-19. Profiling relied on immunoSEQ multiplex PCR, and the TCRdb table lists in-frame clones only, not all of them. The table includes 350,000 to 450,000 clones, roughly 92% detected once. The sample was PBMCs or T cells enriched from blood (not recorded which). These receptors came from a woman in her forties who had been exposed to COVID-19.

The chain employs TRBV19 and TRBJ1-5, with 9 positions matching TRBD1. The ends lost 8 bases at V and 1 base at J; junction bases unmatched: 9. Germline V gene sequence: CDR1 LNHDA, CDR2 SQIVND (reference sequence). The CDR3 contains 16 residues. The CDR3 DNA follows: TGTGCCAGTGGGGACAGGGCCGGCTGGAGCAATCAGCCCCAGCATTTT. It yields the protein CASGDRAGWSNQPQHF. Combining the CDR3 with reference TRBV19 and TRBJ1-5 gives the whole variable domain DGGITQSPKYLFRKEGQNVTLSCEQNLNHDAMYWYRQDPGQGLRLIYYSQIVNDFQKGDIAEGYSVSREKKESFPLTVTSAQKNPTAFYLCASGDRAGWSNQPQHFGDGTRLSIL.

The J gene is TRBJ1-1, the V gene TRBV12-3 or TRBV12-4; D gene ambiguous. There are 13 residues in the CDR3. The V end was cut by 6 bases, the J end by 0 bases, with 8 bases between. The CDR3 loop reads CASRSQVNTEAFF. The CDR3 DNA sequence: TGTGCCAGCAGGTCTCAGGTGAACACTGAAGCTTTCTTT.

The chain is built from TRBV5-5 and TRBJ1-2; 9 bases fit TRBD1. The trim removed 3 bases at V and 4 bases at J, leaving 1 base unmatched. The CDR3 sequence is 13 residues long. In germline, CDR1 is SGHKS, CDR2 YYEKEE (reference sequence). In DNA form, the CDR3 reads TGTGCCAGCAGCTCGGACAGGGGCTATGGCTACACCTTC. Protein product: CASSSDRGYGYTF.

This chain joins TRBV7-3 and TRBJ2-1, with 10 bases identical to TRBD2. V trimming: 4 bases; J trimming: 4 bases; junction bases outside the gene matches: 10. This CDR3 has 17 amino acids. Germline-derived CDR1 and CDR2 are SGHTA and FQGTGA. In DNA form, the CDR3 reads TGTGCCAGCAGCTCGTCTGGACTAGCGGAGGGGTACAATGAGCAGTTCTTC. Amino acids: CASSSSGLAEGYNEQFF.

This sequence joins TRBV7-9 and TRBJ2-5, with a weak D call TRBD2 (5 bases). Trimming stripped 1 base from V and 5 bases from J, with 17 bases between. Germline V gives CDR1 SEHNR, CDR2 FQNEAQ (reference sequence). This CDR3 has 16 residues. CDR3 in amino acids: CASSLVALAQRETQYF. The CDR3, as DNA: TGTGCCAGCAGCTTAGTAGCCCTAGCCCAGAGGGAGACCCAGTACTTC.

As DNA, the CDR3 is TGCGCCAGCAGCTCGGGACAGGGGAACATTCAGTACTTC. Amino acid sequence: CASSSGQGNIQYF. This chain uses TRBV5-1 with TRBJ2-4; 10 nucleotides line up with TRBD1. The junction had 1 base not matched to a gene; V was cut back by 3 bases and J by 7 bases. Germline values: CDR1 SGHRS, CDR2 YFSETQ. The CDR3 extends over 13 amino acids.

The chain joins TRBV25-1 to TRBJ1-2, with 9 bases matching TRBD1. This CDR3 is built from 13 residues. The V gene end was trimmed by 6 bases and the J gene end by 7 bases; junction bases not matched to a gene: 6. Germline V gene lookup returns CDR1 MGHDK and CDR2 SYGVNS. This CDR3 reads CASRPTGGPGYTF. CDR3 DNA sequence: TGTGCCAGCAGGCCGACAGGGGGTCCTGGCTACACCTTC.

The CDR3 nucleotides read TGCGCCAGCAGCTTACACCTGACAGGTGCGAGCTCTGGAAACACCATATATTTT. Its protein is CASSLHLTGASSGNTIYF. The chain carries TRBV5-1 and TRBJ1-3, with D tentatively TRBD1 (6 bases). The CDR3 is 18 amino acids. V was cut by 2 bases and J by 0 bases, with 18 bases left in between. From germline, CDR1 is SGHRS and CDR2 YFSETQ.